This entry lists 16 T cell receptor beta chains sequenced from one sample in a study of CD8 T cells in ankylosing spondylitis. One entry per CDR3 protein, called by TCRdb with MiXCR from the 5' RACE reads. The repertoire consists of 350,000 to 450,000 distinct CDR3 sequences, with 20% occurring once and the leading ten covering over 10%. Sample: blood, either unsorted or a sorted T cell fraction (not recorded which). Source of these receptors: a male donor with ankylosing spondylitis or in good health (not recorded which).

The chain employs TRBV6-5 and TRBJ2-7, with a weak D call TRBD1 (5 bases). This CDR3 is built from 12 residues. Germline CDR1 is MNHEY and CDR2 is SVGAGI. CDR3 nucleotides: TGTGTGAGCGTAGGGGCGTCCTACGAGCAGTACTTC. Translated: CVSVGASYEQYF.

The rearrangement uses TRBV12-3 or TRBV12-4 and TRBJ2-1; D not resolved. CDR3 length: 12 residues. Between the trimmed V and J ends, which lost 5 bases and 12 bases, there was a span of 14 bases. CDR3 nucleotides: TGTGCCAGCAGTGCCGCCCCAAAGGGGCAGTTCTTC. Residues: CASSAAPKGQFF.

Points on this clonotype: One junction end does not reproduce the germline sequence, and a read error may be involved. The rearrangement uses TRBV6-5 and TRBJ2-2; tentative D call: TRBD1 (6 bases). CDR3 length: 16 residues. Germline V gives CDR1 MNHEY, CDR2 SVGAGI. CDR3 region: CASNYSAAGETGELFF. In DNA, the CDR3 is TGTGCCAGCAATTACTCGGCGGCAGGGGAAACCGGGGAGCTGTTTTTT.

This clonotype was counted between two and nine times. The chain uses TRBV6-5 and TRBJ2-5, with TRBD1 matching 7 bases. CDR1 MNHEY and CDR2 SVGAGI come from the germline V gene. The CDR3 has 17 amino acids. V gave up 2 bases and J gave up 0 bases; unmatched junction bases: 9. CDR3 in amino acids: CASSYPQGRQNQETQYF. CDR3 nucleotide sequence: TGTGCCAGCAGTTACCCACAGGGGCGTCAAAACCAAGAGACCCAGTACTTC.

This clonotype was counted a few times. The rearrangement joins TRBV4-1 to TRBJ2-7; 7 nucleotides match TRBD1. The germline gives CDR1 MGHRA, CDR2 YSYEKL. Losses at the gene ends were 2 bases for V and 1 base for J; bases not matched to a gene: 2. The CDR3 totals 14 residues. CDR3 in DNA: TGCGCCAGCAGCCAAACGACAGGGTCCTACGAGCAGTACTTC. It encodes CASSQTTGSYEQYF.

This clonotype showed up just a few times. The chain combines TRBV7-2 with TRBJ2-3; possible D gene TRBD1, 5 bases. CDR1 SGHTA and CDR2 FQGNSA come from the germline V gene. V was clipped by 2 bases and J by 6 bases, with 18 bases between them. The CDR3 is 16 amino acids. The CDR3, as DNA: TGTGCCAGCAGCTTATGGGGTGGGGCCCGAGTGGATACGCAGTATTTT. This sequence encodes CASSLWGGARVDTQYF. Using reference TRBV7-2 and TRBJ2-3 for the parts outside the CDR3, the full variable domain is GAGVSQSPSNKVTEKGKDVELRCDPISGHTALYWYRQSLGQGLEFLIYFQGNSAPDKSGLPSDRFSAERTGGSVSTLTIQRTQQEDSAVYLCASSLWGGARVDTQYFGPGTRLTVL.

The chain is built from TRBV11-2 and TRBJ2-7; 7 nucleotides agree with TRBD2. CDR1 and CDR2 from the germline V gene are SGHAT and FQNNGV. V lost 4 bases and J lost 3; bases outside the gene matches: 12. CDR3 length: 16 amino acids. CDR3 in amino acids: CASSSRGFSGDYEQYF. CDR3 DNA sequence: TGTGCCAGCAGCTCGCGGGGCTTCAGCGGGGACTACGAGCAGTACTTC.

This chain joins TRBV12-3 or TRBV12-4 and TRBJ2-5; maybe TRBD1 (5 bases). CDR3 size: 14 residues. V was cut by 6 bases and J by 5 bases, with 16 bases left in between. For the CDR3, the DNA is TGTGCCAGCAGAACGCTAGGATCAGGGGAGACCCAGTACTTC. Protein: CASRTLGSGETQYF.

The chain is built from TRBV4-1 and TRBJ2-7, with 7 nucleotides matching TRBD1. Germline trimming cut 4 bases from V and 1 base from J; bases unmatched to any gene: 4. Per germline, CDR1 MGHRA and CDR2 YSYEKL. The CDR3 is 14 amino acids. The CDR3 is CASSPQGESYEQYF. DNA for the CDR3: TGCGCCAGCAGCCCCCAGGGGGAGTCCTACGAGCAGTACTTC.

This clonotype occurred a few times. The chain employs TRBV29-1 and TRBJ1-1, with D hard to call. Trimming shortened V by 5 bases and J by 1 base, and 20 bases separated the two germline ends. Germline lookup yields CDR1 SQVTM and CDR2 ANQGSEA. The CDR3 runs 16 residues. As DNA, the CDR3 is TGCAGCGTTTTCGGACGTTCAGGCGGGGAGAACACTGAAGCTTTCTTT. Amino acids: CSVFGRSGGENTEAFF.

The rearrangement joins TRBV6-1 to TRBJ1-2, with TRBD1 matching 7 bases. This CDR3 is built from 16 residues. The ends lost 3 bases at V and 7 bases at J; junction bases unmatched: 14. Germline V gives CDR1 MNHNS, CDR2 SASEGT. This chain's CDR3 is CASSDHLRQGLSGYTF. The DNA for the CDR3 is TGTGCCAGCAGTGACCACCTGAGACAGGGACTAAGTGGCTACACCTTC.

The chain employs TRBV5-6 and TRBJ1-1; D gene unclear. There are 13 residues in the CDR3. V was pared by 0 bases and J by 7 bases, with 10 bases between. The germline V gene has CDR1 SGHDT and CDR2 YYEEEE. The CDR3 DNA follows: TGTGCCAGCAGCTTGGCACGCTCTGATGAAGCTTTCTTT. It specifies CASSLARSDEAFF. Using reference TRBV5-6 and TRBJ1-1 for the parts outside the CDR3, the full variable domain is DAGVTQSPTHLIKTRGQQVTLRCSPKSGHDTVSWYQQALGQGPQFIFQYYEEEERQRGNFPDRFSGHQFPNYSSELNVNALLLGDSALYLCASSLARSDEAFFGQGTRLTVV.

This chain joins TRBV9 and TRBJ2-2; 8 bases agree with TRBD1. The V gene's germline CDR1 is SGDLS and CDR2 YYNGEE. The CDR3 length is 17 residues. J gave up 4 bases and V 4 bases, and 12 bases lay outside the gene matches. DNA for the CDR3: TGTGCCAGCAGCCCCGGGACAGGCCCACCTAGCACCGGGGAGCTGTTTTTT. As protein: CASSPGTGPPSTGELFF. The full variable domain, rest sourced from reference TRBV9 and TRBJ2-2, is DSGVTQTPKHLITATGQRVTLRCSPRSGDLSVYWYQQSLDQGLQFLIQYYNGEERAKGNILERFSAQQFPDLHSELNLSSLELGDSALYFCASSPGTGPPSTGELFFGEGSRLTVL.

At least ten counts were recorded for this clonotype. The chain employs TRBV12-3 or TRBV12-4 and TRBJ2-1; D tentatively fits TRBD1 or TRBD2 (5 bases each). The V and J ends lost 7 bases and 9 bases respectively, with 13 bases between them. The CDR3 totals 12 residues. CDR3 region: CASTQTGGEQFF. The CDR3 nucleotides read TGTGCCAGCACCCAAACTGGGGGTGAGCAGTTCTTC.

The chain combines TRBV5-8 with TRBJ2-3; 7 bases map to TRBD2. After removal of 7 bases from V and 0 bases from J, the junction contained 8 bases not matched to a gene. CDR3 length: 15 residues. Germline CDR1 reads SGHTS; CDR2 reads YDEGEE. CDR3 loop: CASCPGGTSTDTQYF. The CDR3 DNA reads TGTGCCAGCTGCCCCGGGGGGACTAGCACAGATACGCAGTATTTT.

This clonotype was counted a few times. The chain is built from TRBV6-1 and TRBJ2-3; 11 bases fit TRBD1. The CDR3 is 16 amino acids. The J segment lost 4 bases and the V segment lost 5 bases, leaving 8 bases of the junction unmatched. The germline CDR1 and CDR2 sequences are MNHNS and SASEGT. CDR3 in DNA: TGTGCCAGCAGTCCACCGGACAGGGGGCATGCAGATACGCAGTATTTT. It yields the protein CASSPPDRGHADTQYF.